One sample yielded the 30 T cell receptor beta chains listed below, sequenced in a study of PD-1 blockade in classical Hodgkin lymphoma. Only in-frame clones appear in the TCRdb table, and some are missing; sequencing was by immunoSEQ multiplex PCR. The sample has 57,000 or so clones; more than 70% are singletons. There was relapse after autologous stem cell transplantation in every patient, and there was variation in brentuximab vedotin exposure. The sample here was peripheral blood mononuclear cells (PBMCs), taken at baseline. Source of these receptors: a human donor with classical Hodgkin lymphoma.

The rearrangement joins TRBV6-1 to TRBJ2-7, with D possibly TRBD2 on 6 matching bases. With 8 bases removed from V and 6 bases from J, the gap between germline ends came to 11 bases. The germline V gene has CDR1 MNHNS and CDR2 SASEGT. The CDR3 is 11 residues long. The CDR3 protein is CASELGGEQYF. DNA of the CDR3: TGTGCCAGCGAGTTGGGAGGCGAGCAGTACTTC.

This clone was picked up one time. The chain employs TRBV9 and TRBJ1-1; D remains unclear. With 4 bases removed from V and 4 bases from J, the gap between germline ends came to 11 bases. Germline-derived CDR1 and CDR2 are SGDLS and YYNGEE. This CDR3 spans 13 amino acids. The CDR3 loop reads CASSTMVATEAFF. CDR3 in DNA: TGTGCCAGCAGCACTATGGTGGCCACTGAAGCTTTCTTT.

CDR3 bases: TGTGCCAGTAGTAGGCGGTTGAACACTGAAGCTTTCTTT. As protein: CASSRRLNTEAFF. J is TRBJ1-1 and V is TRBV19; D ambiguous. CDR1 and CDR2 (germline): LNHDA, SQIVND (reference sequence). The CDR3 contains 13 residues. V was cut by 4 bases and J by 0 bases, with 6 bases left in between.

The V call is TRBV19, the J call TRBJ1-5; TRBD1 matches 9 bases. Germline V lookup: CDR1 LNHDA, CDR2 SQIVND (reference sequence). Trimming cost V 7 bases and J 4 bases; bases outside gene matches: 2. This CDR3 has 13 residues. CDR3: CASIGQGNQPQHF. The CDR3 coding sequence is TGTGCCAGTATTGGACAGGGGAATCAGCCCCAGCATTTT.

J is TRBJ1-3 and V is TRBV29-1, with D possibly matching TRBD1 (5 bases). Germline V lookup: CDR1 SQVTM, CDR2 ANQGSEA. Trimming removed 1 base from V and 4 bases from J, with 8 bases in between. The CDR3 length is 13 residues. CDR3 residues: CSVEGGRGNTIYF. The CDR3 coding sequence is TGCAGCGTTGAAGGGGGGAGGGGAAACACCATATATTTT.

The J gene is TRBJ1-6, the V gene TRBV5-6, with D possibly being TRBD1 (5 bases). The germline V and J ends were trimmed by 0 bases and 7 bases, with 11 bases remaining between them. The CDR3 length is 15 residues. Germline CDR1 is SGHDT and CDR2 is YYEEEE. In DNA, the CDR3 is TGTGCCAGCAGCTTGGCCGTCAGGGTCAATTCACCCCTCCACTTT. Translating it yields CASSLAVRVNSPLHF.

V gene TRBV5-8 combines with J gene TRBJ2-5, with 10 bases matching TRBD1. The V gene's germline CDR1 is SGHTS and CDR2 YDEGEE. This CDR3 comprises 14 residues. Losses at the gene ends were 3 bases for V and 4 bases for J; bases not matched to a gene: 3. CDR3 DNA: TGTGCCAGCAGCTACGGACAGGGGGTAGAGACCCAGTACTTC. This translates into CASSYGQGVETQYF.

CDR3 amino acids: CASRTGNNGYTF. The DNA for the CDR3 is TGTGCCAGCAGGACAGGGAACAATGGCTACACCTTC. The rearrangement links TRBV7-9 to TRBJ1-2; 7 bases are shared with TRBD1. The CDR3 runs to 12 residues. CDR1 and CDR2 from the germline V gene are SEHNR and FQNEAQ (reference sequence). Trimming cost V 6 bases and J 6 bases; bases outside gene matches: 4.

CDR3 sequence reads: CAWSLGAQAFF. Written as DNA, the CDR3 is TGTGCCTGGAGTTTGGGGGCGCAGGCTTTCTTT. V usage is TRBV30 and J usage is TRBJ1-1, with D possibly being TRBD1 (6 bases). The CDR3 is 11 residues long. CDR1 and CDR2 (germline): GTSNPN, SVGIG (reference sequence). V was pared by 2 bases and J by 11 bases, with 12 bases between.

V and J are TRBV7-2 and TRBJ2-1; tentatively, D is TRBD2 (6 bases). This CDR3 has 16 residues. CDR1 and CDR2 from the germline V gene are SGHTA and FQGNSA. V was shortened by 0 bases and J by 3 bases, with 12 bases between the two germline ends. The CDR3 protein is CASSLATGRGYNEQFF. For the CDR3, the DNA is TGTGCCAGCAGCTTAGCTACGGGGCGGGGCTACAATGAGCAGTTCTTC. The full variable domain, rest sourced from reference TRBV7-2 and TRBJ2-1, is GAGVSQSPSNKVTEKGKDVELRCDPISGHTALYWYRQSLGQGLEFLIYFQGNSAPDKSGLPSDRFSAERTGGSVSTLTIQRTQQEDSAVYLCASSLATGRGYNEQFFGPGTRLTVL.

A single count supports this clone. The CDR3 DNA is TGTGCCAGCTCTGGACAGAACCTCAATCAGCCCCAGCATTTT. Protein: CASSGQNLNQPQHF. The gene calls are TRBV2 and TRBJ1-5, with a weak D call TRBD1 (6 bases). Per germline, CDR1 SNHLY and CDR2 FYNNEI. The length of the CDR3 is 14 residues. Trimming pared 8 bases from V and 3 bases from J, leaving 14 bases between.

The CDR3 DNA sequence: TGTGCCAGCAGCGTAGTAATTGGCGCCGGGGAGCTGTTTTTT. Translation gives CASSVVIGAGELFF. V and J are TRBV9 and TRBJ2-2; D is unresolved. Deletions cut 0 bases from V and 6 bases from J, with 9 bases between. The CDR3 sequence is 14 residues long. From germline, CDR1 is SGDLS and CDR2 YYNGEE.

The chain recombines TRBV5-5 with TRBJ2-1, with a weak D call TRBD2 (5 bases). Germline assignment: CDR1 SGHKS and CDR2 YYEKEE (reference sequence). This CDR3 has 14 amino acids. V dropped 4 bases and J dropped 7 bases, with 15 bases sitting between them. This chain's CDR3 is CASSPSVLANEQFF. DNA of the CDR3: TGTGCCAGCAGCCCGAGTGTTCTAGCTAATGAGCAGTTCTTC.

This chain connects TRBV5-1 to TRBJ2-5; 11 nucleotides agree with TRBD1. V trimming: 1 base; J trimming: 9 bases; junction bases outside the gene matches: 5. CDR1 and CDR2 from the germline V gene are SGHRS and YFSETQ. CDR3 length: 14 amino acids. The CDR3 protein is CASSLYWDRGSQYF. CDR3 DNA sequence: TGCGCCAGCAGCTTGTACTGGGACAGGGGGTCCCAGTACTTC. The whole variable domain, filled in from reference TRBV5-1 and TRBJ2-5, reads KAGVTQTPRYLIKTRGQQVTLSCSPISGHRSVSWYQQTPGQGLQFLFEYFSETQRNKGNFPGRFSGRQFSNSRSEMNVSTLELGDSALYLCASSLYWDRGSQYFGPGTRLLVL.

The chain employs TRBV6-5 and TRBJ1-1, with D possibly TRBD1 on 5 matching bases. Germline assignment: CDR1 MNHEY and CDR2 SVGAGI. This CDR3 is built from 15 residues. Trimming took 0 bases from V and 4 from J, leaving 12 bases between them. CDR3 region: CASSYSGAPGTEAFF. Written as DNA, the CDR3 is TGTGCCAGCAGTTACTCAGGGGCTCCGGGCACTGAAGCTTTCTTT.

The chain couples TRBV6-6 to TRBJ1-3, with D maybe TRBD1 (5 bases). Trimming stripped 8 bases from V and 0 bases from J, with 14 bases between. CDR3 length: 15 residues. Germline values: CDR1 MNHNY, CDR2 SVGAGI (reference sequence). CDR3 region: CASQPGRGSGNTIYF. The CDR3 DNA follows: TGTGCCAGCCAACCGGGAAGGGGCTCTGGAAACACCATATATTTT.

The chain combines TRBV30 with TRBJ1-2, with D unresolved. CDR3 length: 12 residues. The V end was cut by 1 base, the J end by 4 bases, with 7 bases between. Germline V CDR1 and CDR2: GTSNPN, SVGIG (reference sequence). The CDR3 nucleotides are TGTGCCTGGAGTGGGGGATCCTATGGCTACACCTTC. Translating it yields CAWSGGSYGYTF.

The rearrangement uses TRBV11-2 and TRBJ1-2; possible D gene TRBD1, 5 bases. V was cut by 5 bases and J by 2 bases, with 9 bases left in between. Germline lookup yields CDR1 SGHAT and CDR2 FQNNGV. This CDR3 contains 13 residues. CDR3: CASSAGLNYGYTF. CDR3 coding DNA: TGTGCCAGCAGCGCGGGACTCAACTATGGCTACACCTTC.

DNA of the CDR3: TGCGCCAGCAGCCAAGATTGGGATGCCGACTATGGCTACACCTTC. This translates into CASSQDWDADYGYTF. The chain recombines TRBV4-3 with TRBJ1-2; D is unresolved. The germline gives CDR1 LGHNA, CDR2 YSLEER. The CDR3 is 15 amino acids. The ends were cut back, 0 bases at V and 3 bases at J, with 11 bases in the middle.

V usage is TRBV9 and J usage is TRBJ2-3; perhaps D is TRBD1 or TRBD2 (5 bases each). Germline V gene data show CDR1 as SGDLS and CDR2 as YYNGEE. Trimming shortened V by 0 bases and J by 5 bases, and 10 bases separated the two germline ends. The CDR3 is made up of 14 amino acids. The CDR3 sequence: CASSVGGAGDTQYF. The CDR3 DNA is TGTGCCAGCAGCGTAGGAGGGGCTGGAGATACGCAGTATTTT.

This chain links TRBV19 with TRBJ1-5, with a possible D match to TRBD1 (5 bases). The V gene lost 4 bases and the J gene lost 3 bases, with 25 bases spanning the gap. The CDR3 runs to 19 residues. Germline V gene data show CDR1 as LNHDA and CDR2 as SQIVND (reference sequence). The CDR3 sequence: CASSTSGTVALLPNQPQHF. The CDR3 DNA sequence: TGTGCCAGTAGTACTTCCGGGACCGTGGCCCTTCTGCCCAATCAGCCCCAGCATTTT.

The CDR3 loop is CASSLATGNTGELFF. The CDR3 DNA reads as TGTGCCAGCAGTTTGGCGACAGGGAACACCGGGGAGCTGTTTTTT. This chain uses TRBV27 with TRBJ2-2; D may be TRBD1 (6 bases). From germline, CDR1 is MNHEY and CDR2 SMNVEV (reference sequence). CDR3 length: 15 residues. V lost 3 bases to trimming and J lost 1 base, with 9 bases between them.

The chain links TRBV28 to TRBJ2-1, with D maybe TRBD1 (6 bases). V was cut by 5 bases and J by 0 bases, with 20 bases left in between. The length of the CDR3 is 18 residues. Germline assignment: CDR1 MDHEN and CDR2 SYDVKM. The CDR3 sequence: CASSDTNREMSSYNEQFF. DNA for the CDR3: TGTGCCAGCAGTGATACTAACAGGGAGATGAGCTCCTACAATGAGCAGTTCTTC.

J is TRBJ2-5 and V is TRBV30; 7 bases align to TRBD2. The CDR3 totals 11 residues. V lost 3 bases, J lost 7 bases, and 2 bases stayed unmatched. Germline loops: CDR1 GTSNPN, CDR2 SVGIG (reference sequence). The CDR3 sequence is CAWSRGGTQYF. As DNA, the CDR3 is TGTGCCTGGAGCCGCGGGGGGACCCAGTACTTC. Full variable domain (remainder filled in from reference TRBV30 and TRBJ2-5): SQTIHQWPATLVQPVGSPLSLECTVEGTSNPNLYWYRQAAGRGLQLLFYSVGIGQISSEVPQNLSASRPQDRQFILSSKKLLLSDSGFYLCAWSRGGTQYFGPGTRLLVL.

DNA for the CDR3: TGTGCCAGCAGCCCCCGGACTAGCGGGGGCGCGAACACCGGGGAGCTGTTTTTT. This encodes CASSPRTSGGANTGELFF. This chain uses TRBV7-3 with TRBJ2-2; 13 nucleotides agree with TRBD2. CDR1 is SGHTA, CDR2 FQGTGA, per germline. V was clipped by 5 bases and J by 0 bases; unmatched bases: 6. The CDR3 totals 18 residues.

The V call is TRBV6-6, the J call TRBJ2-7; TRBD1 matches at 7 bases. J lost 4 bases, V lost 0 bases, and 6 bases had no gene match. There are 15 residues in the CDR3. CDR1 is MNHNY, CDR2 SVGAGI, per germline (reference sequence). As DNA, the CDR3 is TGTGCCAGCAGTTACTCGAGCGTGACAGGGTACGAGCAGTACTTC. Protein sequence: CASSYSSVTGYEQYF.

As for this clone: Other DNA sequences within the sample encode an identical CDR3. This chain uses TRBV2 with TRBJ1-1, with D possibly being TRBD1 (6 bases). The germline V gene has CDR1 SNHLY and CDR2 FYNNEI. The CDR3 is made up of 11 amino acids. The V gene lost 0 bases and the J gene lost 11 bases, with 7 bases spanning the gap. CDR3 DNA sequence: TGTGCCAGCAGTGAAGCCAGGGGTGCTTTCTTT. Amino acid sequence: CASSEARGAFF. Together with reference TRBV2 and TRBJ1-1, the CDR3 gives the full variable domain: EPEVTQTPSHQVTQMGQEVILRCVPISNHLYFYWYRQILGQKVEFLVSFYNNEISEKSEIFDDQFSVERPDGSNFTLKIRSTKLEDSAMYFCASSEARGAFFGQGTRLTVV.

The chain recombines TRBV27 with TRBJ1-5, with a tentative D call TRBD1 (6 bases). The CDR3 extends over 14 amino acids. Germline V CDR1 and CDR2: MNHEY, SMNVEV (reference sequence). V dropped 9 bases and J dropped 2 bases, with 14 bases sitting between them. This CDR3 reads CASMTGLGNQPQHF. CDR3 nucleotides: TGTGCCAGTATGACAGGACTCGGCAATCAGCCCCAGCATTTT.

V and J are TRBV19 and TRBJ2-3; D might be TRBD2 (7 bases). CDR1 and CDR2 from the germline V gene are LNHDA and SQIVND (reference sequence). Trimming left V 7 bases short and J 4 bases short, with 12 bases between. The CDR3 loop spans 13 amino acids. CDR3 amino acids: CASNPGGADTQYF. The CDR3 DNA follows: TGTGCCAGTAATCCGGGGGGCGCAGATACGCAGTATTTT.

The chain recombines TRBV9 with TRBJ2-5; D may be TRBD2 (6 bases). Germline values: CDR1 SGDLS, CDR2 YYNGEE. Trimming stripped 3 bases from V and 3 bases from J, with 12 bases between. The CDR3 is made up of 14 amino acids. The chain's CDR3 is CASSAPTREETQYF. For the CDR3, the DNA is TGTGCCAGCAGCGCCCCGACTAGAGAAGAGACCCAGTACTTC.